The text below deals with one TCR beta chain. This sample is drawn from a study of OX40 agonist ivuxolimab in advanced cancers. Looking at the study overall: The dose-escalation cohort was about 83% male, with a mean age of approximately 62 years, ranging about 20 to 85.

The method was immunoSEQ multiplex PCR; TCRdb's version includes in-frame clones alone and lacks a portion of them. The sample lists around 83,000 clones, 65% to 85% occurring once. The germline V gene has CDR1 MNHNS and CDR2 SASEGT. V shed 6 bases and J shed 1 base, with 9 bases lying between them. There are 13 residues in the CDR3. Sample: CD4+ or CD8+ T cells sorted from blood, taken in a trial of the OX40 agonist ivuxolimab. The clonotype originates from an adult with an advanced solid tumor such as melanoma, head and neck, liver or kidney cancer. The chain links TRBV6-1 to TRBJ1-1; D not certain. The CDR3 DNA reads TGTGCCAGCAGAGGCCCGGGGAACACTGAAGCTTTCTTT. This encodes CASRGPGNTEAFF.